This entry lists 25 T cell receptor beta chains sequenced from one sample in a study of response to subunit inactivated influenza vaccine. MiXCR was run by TCRdb on the RT-PCR reads, yielding one entry per CDR3 protein. Here the sample spans hundreds of thousands of distinct CDR3 sequences, about 17% being singletons. The sample was CD4+ T cells sorted from PBMCs, taken about 24 months after vaccination. The receptors were gathered from a man aged 50 to 69 who received an inactivated influenza vaccine.

This clonotype was recorded many times. The chain links TRBV12-3 or TRBV12-4 to TRBJ1-5; D ambiguous. The ends were cut back, 5 bases at V and 1 base at J, with 6 bases in the middle. This CDR3 region has 13 residues. The CDR3, as DNA: TGTGCCAGCAGTCTTATGAGCAATCAGCCCCAGCATTTT. Translated, it gives CASSLMSNQPQHF.

This rearrangement joins TRBV7-9 to TRBJ2-4; 9 positions agree with TRBD1. CDR1 SEHNR and CDR2 FQNEAQ come from the germline V gene (reference sequence). With V trimmed by 5 bases and J by 1 base, 6 bases remained unmatched. This CDR3 is 16 amino acids long. CDR3 sequence: CASSAWTGVAKNIQYF. For the CDR3, the DNA is TGTGCCAGCAGCGCCTGGACAGGGGTGGCCAAAAACATTCAGTACTTC.

This clonotype has more than one count but fewer than ten. The chain carries TRBV7-3 and TRBJ2-3; D is ambiguous. Germline V gene data show CDR1 as SGHTA and CDR2 as FQGTGA. Trimming left V 3 bases short and J 4 bases short, with 11 bases between. This CDR3 has 14 residues. The CDR3 sequence: CASSFPARADTQYF. The CDR3 region has the DNA TGTGCCAGCAGCTTCCCGGCTCGTGCAGATACGCAGTATTTT. Full variable domain (outside the CDR3, taken from reference TRBV7-3 and TRBJ2-3): GAGVSQTPSNKVTEKGKYVELRCDPISGHTALYWYRQSLGQGPEFLIYFQGTGAADDSGLPNDRFFAVRPEGSVSTLKIQRTERGDSAVYLCASSFPARADTQYFGPGTRLTVL.

This clonotype turned up a few times. The V call is TRBV6-5, the J call TRBJ2-1; 9 bases are a match to TRBD1. Germline lookup yields CDR1 MNHEY and CDR2 SVGAGI. This CDR3 has 19 amino acids. V lost 2 bases, J lost 6 bases, and 17 bases stayed unmatched. The CDR3 DNA sequence: TGTGCCAGCAGTTACCCACCAGGATCCGGGACAGGGCGAGGCAATGAGCAGTTCTTC. Its translation is CASSYPPGSGTGRGNEQFF.

The V and J genes are TRBV12-3 or TRBV12-4 and TRBJ2-7, with D perhaps being TRBD1 or TRBD2 (5 bases each). The CDR3 loop spans 15 amino acids. Trimming removed 4 bases from V and 0 bases from J, with 13 bases in between. This chain's CDR3 is CASSSRDGSSYEQYF. CDR3 nucleotide sequence: TGTGCCAGCAGTTCCCGGGACGGAAGCTCCTACGAGCAGTACTTC.

This chain connects TRBV6-5 to TRBJ1-2, with TRBD1 matching 9 bases. The germline V gene encodes CDR1 MNHEY and CDR2 SVGAGI. V lost 5 bases and J lost 4; bases outside the gene matches: 5. This CDR3 has 14 amino acids. This CDR3 is CASSHRGRGYGYTF. The DNA of the CDR3 is TGTGCCAGCAGTCACAGGGGGCGCGGCTATGGCTACACCTTC.

V usage is TRBV7-2 and J usage is TRBJ2-5, with 7 bases matching TRBD1. J lost 2 bases, V lost 3 bases, and 6 bases had no gene match. The germline V gene has CDR1 SGHTA and CDR2 FQGNSA. There are 15 residues in the CDR3. The DNA of the CDR3 is TGTGCCAGCAGCTTCGGAGACAGGGAACAAGAGACCCAGTACTTC. Protein sequence: CASSFGDREQETQYF. Filled out from reference TRBV7-2 and TRBJ2-5, the complete variable domain reads GAGVSQSPSNKVTEKGKDVELRCDPISGHTALYWYRQSLGQGLEFLIYFQGNSAPDKSGLPSDRFSAERTGGSVSTLTIQRTQQEDSAVYLCASSFGDREQETQYFGPGTRLLVL.

This clonotype came up a few times. The chain joins TRBV7-2 to TRBJ2-1, with D perhaps given as TRBD1 or TRBD2 (5 bases each). The CDR3 sequence is 15 residues long. The germline V gene has CDR1 SGHTA and CDR2 FQGNSA. Trimming took 1 base from V and 3 from J, leaving 10 bases between them. The CDR3 loop reads CASSLGGVFYNEQFF. In DNA, the CDR3 is TGTGCCAGCAGCTTAGGAGGGGTTTTCTACAATGAGCAGTTCTTC.

The sample holds a few counts of this clonotype. V and J are TRBV6-5 and TRBJ1-3; D unclear. CDR1 is MNHEY, CDR2 SVGAGI, per germline. CDR3 length equals 12 residues. V was pared by 11 bases and J by 3 bases, with 11 bases between. CDR3 bases: TGTGCCCCGGATTGGCATGGAAACACCATATATTTT. Encoded protein: CAPDWHGNTIYF.

This clonotype was counted at least ten times. The CDR3 DNA reads as TGTGCCATCAGTGATCCGGGAGGACTATCCCCCTACAATGAGCAGTTCTTC. As protein: CAISDPGGLSPYNEQFF. This chain connects TRBV10-3 to TRBJ2-1, with 7 bases aligning to TRBD2. Per the germline V gene, CDR1 is ENHRY and CDR2 is SYGVKD. CDR3 size: 17 residues. J gave up 2 bases and V 3 bases, and 10 bases lay outside the gene matches.

This clonotype was observed a few times. The chain carries TRBV2 and TRBJ2-1; 11 bases agree with TRBD1. CDR1 is SNHLY, CDR2 FYNNEI, per germline. The CDR3 has 10 residues. With 10 bases clipped from V and 13 bases from J, the junction kept 3 bases outside the gene matches. The CDR3 nucleotides are TGTGCCACCGGACAGGGGGCCCAGTTCTTC. The encoded protein is CATGQGAQFF.

The chain joins TRBV7-9 to TRBJ2-1; D not resolved. This CDR3 contains 15 residues. The germline V gene encodes CDR1 SEHNR and CDR2 FQNEAQ (reference sequence). V was pared by 5 bases and J by 9 bases, with 20 bases between. DNA for the CDR3: TGTGCCAGCAGCCCGCGTCCGGTCCTTGGTGGTGAGCAGTTCTTC. Residues: CASSPRPVLGGEQFF.

The chain uses TRBV18 and TRBJ2-1; 7 nucleotides agree with TRBD2. Per germline, CDR1 KGHSH and CDR2 LQKENI. This CDR3 spans 15 amino acids. J gave up 3 bases and V 5 bases, and 7 bases lay outside the gene matches. This CDR3 reads CASSGVAGVYNEQFF. Here the CDR3 DNA reads TGTGCCAGCTCAGGGGTGGCGGGAGTCTACAATGAGCAGTTCTTC. The whole variable domain, remainder taken from reference TRBV18 and TRBJ2-1, is NAGVMQNPRHLVRRRGQEARLRCSPMKGHSHVYWYRQLPEEGLKFMVYLQKENIIDESGMPKERFSAEFPKEGPSILRIQQVVRGDSAAYFCASSGVAGVYNEQFFGPGTRLTVL.

This chain connects TRBV2 to TRBJ1-1; D remains ambiguous. This CDR3 contains 14 residues. The germline V gene has CDR1 SNHLY and CDR2 FYNNEI. V shed 6 bases and J shed 0 bases, with 11 bases lying between them. CDR3 loop: CASSFGEMNTEAFF. CDR3 coding DNA: TGTGCCAGCAGCTTCGGGGAAATGAACACTGAAGCTTTCTTT.

This clonotype was counted many times. V is TRBV6-1 and J is TRBJ2-1; 10 bases fit TRBD2. Germline loops: CDR1 MNHNS, CDR2 SASEGT. The CDR3 length is 18 residues. The J segment lost 1 base and the V segment lost 7 bases, leaving 13 bases of the junction unmatched. CDR3 nucleotides: TGTGCCAGCAAAAGTTTAGTAGCGGGAGGTGTTTCCTACAATGAGCAGTTCTTC. Amino acids: CASKSLVAGGVSYNEQFF.

This clonotype was seen just once. This chain connects TRBV24-1 to TRBJ1-4; 7 bases fit TRBD1. CDR1 is KGHDR and CDR2 is SFDVKD in the germline V gene. Losses at the gene ends were 10 bases for V and 4 bases for J; bases not matched to a gene: 8. CDR3 size: 14 residues. The CDR3 DNA is TGTGCCACAGGAGGGGGCCAGGATAATGAAAAACTGTTTTTT. Translated: CATGGGQDNEKLFF.

This clonotype was seen a handful of times. The V and J genes are TRBV2 and TRBJ1-6; 8 nucleotides match TRBD1. The CDR3 contains 14 residues. Germline V CDR1 and CDR2: SNHLY, FYNNEI. The V segment lost 10 bases and the J segment 9 bases; nucleotides outside the gene matches: 11. This CDR3 reads CATKTLDRVSPLHF. The CDR3 coding sequence is TGTGCCACCAAGACCCTGGACAGGGTTTCACCCCTCCACTTT.

This clonotype occurred many times. The chain carries TRBV12-3 or TRBV12-4 and TRBJ1-3, with TRBD1 identical over 7 bases. V lost 5 bases and J lost 0; bases outside the gene matches: 1. CDR3 length: 14 amino acids. The CDR3 coding sequence is TGTGCCAGCAGTGGGACAGACTCTGGAAACACCATATATTTT. Translating gives CASSGTDSGNTIYF.

The CDR3 reads CASSRRQGAYEKLFF. CDR3 DNA: TGTGCCAGCAGCCGTCGACAGGGTGCATATGAAAAACTGTTTTTT. J is TRBJ1-4 and V is TRBV3-1, with 7 bases that match TRBD1. Germline V CDR1 and CDR2: LGHDT, YNNKEL (reference sequence). There are 15 residues in the CDR3. Unmatched junction bases numbered 8, after V lost 4 bases and J lost 6 bases.

V and J are TRBV9 and TRBJ2-4; the D call may be TRBD1 or TRBD2 (5 bases each). V lost 3 bases and J lost 7, with 14 bases in between. The CDR3 runs to 14 residues. Germline lookup yields CDR1 SGDLS and CDR2 YYNGEE. CDR3 sequence: CASSGGFPGNIQYF. DNA for the CDR3: TGTGCCAGCAGCGGAGGGTTCCCAGGGAACATTCAGTACTTC.

This clonotype was counted many times. This rearrangement joins TRBV10-3 to TRBJ2-1; 7 bases are shared with TRBD2. Germline values: CDR1 ENHRY, CDR2 SYGVKD. The ends lost 10 bases at V and 6 bases at J; junction bases unmatched: 18. This CDR3 spans 16 amino acids. Here the CDR3 reads CASSPTGTNPPNEQFF. The CDR3 region has the DNA TGTGCCAGCTCGCCGACCGGGACTAACCCTCCCAATGAGCAGTTCTTC.

Ten or more counts support this clonotype. The genes are TRBV5-1 and TRBJ2-6, with D possibly being TRBD1 (5 bases). The V end lost 4 bases, the J end lost 2 bases, and 13 bases lay between the germline ends. This CDR3 has 16 amino acids. Germline assignment: CDR1 SGHRS and CDR2 YFSETQ. The CDR3 DNA reads TGCGCCAGCAGCAGAGACCAGGGCCCTGGGGCCAACGTCCTGACTTTC. Translated, it gives CASSRDQGPGANVLTF.

The chain joins TRBV11-2 to TRBJ2-3; 7 nucleotides match TRBD1. The germline V gene encodes CDR1 SGHAT and CDR2 FQNNGV. V lost 5 bases, J lost 2 bases, and 7 bases stayed unmatched. The CDR3 totals 15 residues. CDR3 sequence: CASSAQGTFTDTQYF. CDR3 DNA: TGTGCCAGCAGCGCACAGGGGACGTTCACAGATACGCAGTATTTT.

The chain employs TRBV6-1 and TRBJ1-6; tentatively, D is TRBD1 (5 bases). The V end was cut by 1 base, the J end by 11 bases, with 9 bases between. The CDR3 has 13 residues. Germline CDR1 and CDR2: MNHNS and SASEGT. The CDR3 is CASSEGGVTPLHF. The CDR3 region has the DNA TGTGCCAGCAGTGAAGGGGGGGTGACACCCCTCCACTTT.

The V gene is TRBV27, the J gene TRBJ2-5, with 8 bases identical to TRBD2. The V gene end was trimmed by 10 bases and the J gene end by 4 bases; junction bases not matched to a gene: 5. Germline lookup yields CDR1 MNHEY and CDR2 SMNVEV (reference sequence). The CDR3 consists of 12 residues. CDR3: CATGGIGETQYF. The CDR3 DNA reads TGTGCCACGGGGGGGATCGGAGAGACCCAGTACTTC.